Listed below are T cell receptor beta chains from one sample, sequenced in a study of blood T cell repertoires in COVID-19. Produced via immunoSEQ multiplex PCR; TCRdb's table is partial and in-frame only. Of roughly 120,000 clones in the sample, roughly 88% were seen once. The specimen was peripheral blood. All receptors come from an older woman who had recovered from COVID-19. Both conserved end residues are part of each CDR3. The D gene is left open where the match is weak. For some rows the clone size is stated as once, few or many, or as a class when expanded; others skip it.

>TRBV5-4|NA|TRBJ2-3|NA
TGTGCCAGCAGCTCGGGAGTTGCAGATACGCAGTATTTT
CASSSGVADTQYF
>TRBV27|NA|TRBJ2-3|NA
TGTGCCAGCAGTTTATACCGGGAAAATACGCAGTATTTT
CASSLYRENTQYF
>TRBV21-1|NA|TRBJ2-1|NA
TGTGCCAGCAGCAAAGGTCAGGGCACCCTGGATGAGCAGTTCTTC
CASSKGQGTLDEQFF
>TRBV11-2|TRBD2|TRBJ2-1|once
TGTGCCAGCAGACCAATTCAGGGACTAGCGCACAATGAGCAGTTCTTC
CASRPIQGLAHNEQFF
>TRBV7-2|TRBD2|TRBJ2-1|NA
TGTGCCAGCAGCTTACTAGCGGGGGTACCCGAGCGGTCCTACAATGAGCAGTTCTTC
CASSLLAGVPERSYNEQFF
>TRBV29-1|NA|TRBJ1-1|few
TGCAGCGTTGTCCCCAGTCCGTTTACTGAAGCTTTCTTT
CSVVPSPFTEAFF
>TRBV7-2|NA|TRBJ2-1|NA
TGTGCCAGCAGCCCGGGGAACCACCCTGAGAGGTTCTTC
CASSPGNHPERFF
>TRBV19|TRBD1|TRBJ2-1|NA
TGTGCCAGTGCGGGACAGGGGGCTATTGAGCAGTTCTTC
CASAGQGAIEQFF
>TRBV27|NA|TRBJ1-1|NA
TGTGCCAGCAGTTTCTCGGGGTTCACTGAAGCTTTCTTT
CASSFSGFTEAFF
>TRBV6-6|TRBD1|TRBJ1-1|NA
TGTGCCAGCAGGGCCCGGGACAGGGGCGAGGCTGAAGCTTTCTTT
CASRARDRGEAEAFF
>TRBV5-8|TRBD1|TRBJ1-1|NA
TGTGCCAGCAGCTTCTGGGACAGGGAAGCTTTCTTT
CASSFWDREAFF
>TRBV10-3|NA|TRBJ1-1|NA
TGTGCCATCAGTGAGTCGAGGGGGAGCATGAACACTGAAGCTTTCTTT
CAISESRGSMNTEAFF
>TRBV4-3|TRBD2|TRBJ2-2|NA
TGCGCCAGCAGCCAAGATATACTAGCGGAGGACGGGGAGCTGTTTTTT
CASSQDILAEDGELFF
>TRBV10-3|TRBD1|TRBJ2-1|NA
TGTGCCATCAGTCCGGGACAGGGTTTCCATGAGCAGTTCTTC
CAISPGQGFHEQFF
>TRBV19|NA|TRBJ1-1|NA
TGTGCCAGTAGTACCGGGACATTGAACACTGAAGCTTTCTTT
CASSTGTLNTEAFF
>TRBV18|NA|TRBJ2-5|NA
TGTGCCAGCTCACCTCTAGCGACCAAAGAGACCCAGTACTTC
CASSPLATKETQYF
>TRBV7-9|NA|TRBJ2-7|NA
TGTGCCAGCAGCGACCCGATGGGCCCAGGGTTCGAGCAGTACTTC
CASSDPMGPGFEQYF
>TRBV4-3|NA|TRBJ1-5|NA
TGCGCCAGCAGCCAAGATAACGCCAGGCCCCAGCATTTT
CASSQDNARPQHF
>TRBV5-5|NA|TRBJ2-2|NA
TGTGCCAGCAGCTTGTTGCGTTTTACGAACACCGGGGAGCTGTTTTTT
CASSLLRFTNTGELFF
>TRBV2|NA|TRBJ1-4|NA
TGTGCCAGCAGAGGGGGAGGGAGACTGTTTTTT
CASRGGGRLFF
>TRBV6-4|TRBD1|TRBJ2-3|once
TGTGCCAGCAGTGACGGGACAGGGGAAACAGATACGCAGTATTTT
CASSDGTGETDTQYF
>TRBV2|NA|TRBJ1-1|few
TGTGCCAGCAGTGAAAATGCCCTTACAGAAGCTTTCTTT
CASSENALTEAFF
>TRBV7-2|NA|TRBJ2-5|NA
TGTGCCAGCAGCAGATCAGGGTTAGGGGAGACCCAGTACTTC
CASSRSGLGETQYF
>TRBV24-1|NA|TRBJ1-4|once
TGTGCCACCAGTGATCCCAGGGGTGGAGGTGAAAAACTGTTTTTT
CATSDPRGGGEKLFF
>TRBV2|TRBD2|TRBJ2-3|NA
TGTGCCAGCAGGCCCGGGACTACCTCCAGGACGCAGTATTTT
CASRPGTTSRTQYF
>TRBV5-4|TRBD2|TRBJ2-3|NA
TGTGCCAGCAGCTTGGGCCGGGGTCAGCGGGAGGTCGGCACAGATACGCAGTATTTT
CASSLGRGQREVGTDTQYF
>TRBV7-9|NA|TRBJ1-2|NA
TGTGCCAGCAGCTTACACCAGGTTCGGAACTATGGCTACACCTTC
CASSLHQVRNYGYTF
>TRBV5-4|NA|TRBJ2-2|NA
TGTGCCACCTCGAGGCAGAACACCGGGGAGCTGTTTTTT
CATSRQNTGELFF
>TRBV30|NA|TRBJ1-3|few
TGTGCCTGGAGTCTGCAGGGAAGAAACACCATATATTTT
CAWSLQGRNTIYF
>TRBV5-1|NA|TRBJ1-1|NA
TGCGCCAGCAGGAGTGGAGGGAAGGGCACTGAAGCTTTCTTT
CASRSGGKGTEAFF
>TRBV7-2|NA|TRBJ2-7|few
TGTGCCAGCAGCCCACCCAACGGGGACGAGCAGTACTTC
CASSPPNGDEQYF
>TRBV12-3/TRBV12-4|NA|TRBJ2-5|once
TGTGCCAGCAGTTTGCAACGGGAGACCCAGTACTTC
CASSLQRETQYF
>TRBV7-8|NA|TRBJ1-2|few
TGTGCCAGCAGCCGAGGGTGGGGGCGAAATATTAACTATGGCTACACCTTC
CASSRGWGRNINYGYTF
>TRBV5-3|NA|TRBJ1-4|NA
TGTGCCAGTCCTTGCGGCAGGGATGTTGGTGGGGAAAAACTGTTTTTT
CASPCGRDVGGEKLFF
>TRBV9|TRBD1|TRBJ1-6|NA
TGTGCCAGCAGGCCGGGACAGGGGTTGAGTGCACCCCTCCACTTT
CASRPGQGLSAPLHF